These 21 T cell receptor beta chains originate from one sample sequenced in a study of cytomegalovirus exposure and HLA in healthy donors. PCR involved 60 Vbeta and 13 Jbeta primers. Some clones are missing from TCRdb's copy, which holds only in-frame ones; the method was immunoSEQ multiplex PCR. The sample has approximately 240,000 clones, 82% seen once. What was sequenced was PBMCs. Every receptor here comes from a woman in her forties in good health and CMV-seropositive.

The chain recombines TRBV4-3 with TRBJ2-3; 10 nucleotides align to TRBD2. The germline gives CDR1 LGHNA, CDR2 YSLEER. This CDR3 has 16 amino acids. J gave up 2 bases and V 3 bases, and 5 bases lay outside the gene matches. The CDR3 sequence is CASSQFSGRATDTQYF. Written as DNA, the CDR3 is TGCGCCAGCAGCCAGTTCAGCGGGAGGGCCACAGATACGCAGTATTTT.

The chain carries TRBV7-9 and TRBJ1-4; 11 bases line up with TRBD1. The ends lost 5 bases at V and 8 bases at J; junction bases unmatched: 13. The CDR3 is made up of 17 amino acids. The germline gives CDR1 SEHNR, CDR2 FQNEAQ (reference sequence). In nucleotides, the CDR3 is TGTGCCAGCAGCCCCGGGACAGGGGGTGAGTTAGGAGAAAAACTGTTTTTT. Translated, it gives CASSPGTGGELGEKLFF.

V and J are TRBV19 and TRBJ2-7; the match to TRBD2 covers 12 bases. Per germline, CDR1 LNHDA and CDR2 SQIVND (reference sequence). The CDR3 totals 16 residues. V shed 4 bases, J shed 5 bases, and the junction held 9 bases outside the gene matches. The CDR3 DNA sequence: TGTGCCAGTAGTACCCGACGACTAGCGGGGGTCCACGAGCAGTACTTC. It yields the protein CASSTRRLAGVHEQYF.

The genes are TRBV5-5 and TRBJ1-5, with D unresolved. V lost 0 bases to trimming and J lost 3 bases, with 16 bases between them. Germline lookup yields CDR1 SGHKS and CDR2 YYEKEE (reference sequence). The CDR3 runs 17 residues. CDR3 protein: CASSLAAEFIANQPQHF. As DNA, the CDR3 is TGTGCCAGCAGCTTGGCCGCAGAATTTATAGCCAATCAGCCCCAGCATTTT.

This rearrangement joins TRBV2 to TRBJ1-2; D gene ambiguous. The V end was cut by 6 bases, the J end by 6 bases, with 17 bases between. From germline, CDR1 is SNHLY and CDR2 FYNNEI. This CDR3 region has 14 residues. Here the CDR3 reads CASSPLTRMDGYTF. CDR3 coding DNA: TGTGCCAGCAGCCCTCTGACAAGGATGGATGGCTACACCTTC. Full variable domain (remainder filled in from reference TRBV2 and TRBJ1-2): EPEVTQTPSHQVTQMGQEVILRCVPISNHLYFYWYRQILGQKVEFLVSFYNNEISEKSEIFDDQFSVERPDGSNFTLKIRSTKLEDSAMYFCASSPLTRMDGYTFGSGTRLTVV.

This sequence joins TRBV11-2 and TRBJ1-2; 10 bases agree with TRBD1. Germline V gene sequence: CDR1 SGHAT, CDR2 FQNNGV. V lost 5 bases, J lost 2 bases, and 11 bases stayed unmatched. The CDR3 length is 17 residues. The DNA of the CDR3 is TGTGCCAGCAGCCCGACTAGCTGGACAGGGGGGAACTATGGCTACACCTTC. This encodes CASSPTSWTGGNYGYTF.

The V and J genes are TRBV2 and TRBJ2-1; 7 bases are shared with TRBD2. CDR3 length equals 15 residues. The V gene's germline CDR1 is SNHLY and CDR2 FYNNEI. After removal of 4 bases from V and 6 bases from J, the junction contained 9 bases not matched to a gene. The CDR3: CASSVLAGGSNEQFF. The CDR3, as DNA: TGTGCCAGCAGTGTGTTAGCGGGCGGGTCCAATGAGCAGTTCTTC.

The rearrangement joins TRBV18 to TRBJ1-1, with TRBD1 matching 10 bases. The CDR3 spans 14 residues. The germline V gene has CDR1 KGHSH and CDR2 LQKENI. The J segment lost 5 bases and the V segment lost 2 bases, leaving 2 bases of the junction unmatched. The CDR3 reads CASSPGTGATEAFF. DNA of the CDR3: TGTGCCAGCTCACCAGGGACAGGGGCTACTGAAGCTTTCTTT.

This clone came up once. The rearrangement links TRBV30 to TRBJ1-4; 7 bases are a match to TRBD1. The germline V gene encodes CDR1 GTSNPN and CDR2 SVGIG (reference sequence). V lost 0 bases and J lost 4; bases outside the gene matches: 5. The CDR3 consists of 15 residues. CDR3 sequence reads: CAWSVGGQFNEKLFF. CDR3 in DNA: TGTGCCTGGAGTGTAGGGGGACAGTTTAATGAAAAACTGTTTTTT.

This clone was found once. The chain joins TRBV30 to TRBJ1-2, with 8 positions matching TRBD1. The V segment lost 8 bases and the J segment 8 bases; nucleotides outside the gene matches: 19. The CDR3 has 15 amino acids. CDR1 GTSNPN and CDR2 SVGIG come from the germline V gene (reference sequence). The CDR3 loop reads CASPSGDRTLSGYTF. The CDR3 DNA follows: TGTGCCAGCCCTTCCGGGGACAGGACCCTATCCGGCTACACCTTC.

This chain uses TRBV27 with TRBJ1-3, with TRBD1 matching 11 bases. Germline V gene data show CDR1 as MNHEY and CDR2 as SMNVEV (reference sequence). With V trimmed by 5 bases and J by 7 bases, 7 bases remained unmatched. The CDR3 contains 15 residues. The CDR3 sequence is CASSQWTGGRNTIYF. The CDR3 region has the DNA TGTGCCAGCAGTCAGTGGACAGGGGGCAGGAACACCATATATTTT.

The chain employs TRBV6-5 and TRBJ2-7, with 10 bases fitting TRBD1. V was clipped by 5 bases and J by 6 bases; unmatched bases: 7. The germline gives CDR1 MNHEY, CDR2 SVGAGI. This CDR3 contains 14 residues. The CDR3 nucleotides read TGTGCCAGCAGTCACGGGACAGGGGCCCTCGAGCAGTACTTC. Residues: CASSHGTGALEQYF.

The chain links TRBV7-9 to TRBJ2-3; 12 bases align to TRBD2. Germline V lookup: CDR1 SEHNR, CDR2 FQNEAQ (reference sequence). The CDR3 runs to 15 residues. The V gene end was trimmed by 3 bases and the J gene end by 6 bases; junction bases not matched to a gene: 4. Here the CDR3 reads CASSLTSGGPDTQYF. The CDR3 DNA follows: TGTGCCAGCAGCTTGACTAGCGGGGGTCCGGATACGCAGTATTTT.

The sample holds one count of this clone. The V and J genes are TRBV5-4 and TRBJ1-2; 7 bases align to TRBD1. J lost 7 bases, V lost 3 bases, and 9 bases had no gene match. Germline assignment: CDR1 SGHNT and CDR2 YYREEE (reference sequence). The CDR3 runs to 14 residues. CDR3 sequence (DNA): TGTGCCAGCAGCTATTTGAAGGGGGCTGGTGGCTACACCTTC. Protein sequence: CASSYLKGAGGYTF.

The rearrangement links TRBV28 to TRBJ1-5, with a tentative D call TRBD1 (6 bases). The V gene's germline CDR1 is MDHEN and CDR2 SYDVKM. The CDR3 contains 18 residues. V was shortened by 7 bases and J by 2 bases, with 24 bases between the two germline ends. The CDR3, as DNA: TGTGCCAGCATTGGGGGCCACTCAGGTACGAGGGGCAATCAGCCCCAGCATTTT. Its translation is CASIGGHSGTRGNQPQHF.

Note on this clone: At the DNA level, this CDR3 is encoded by other sequences in the same sample as well. The chain couples TRBV10-3 to TRBJ1-1; the D is unclear. This CDR3 is 11 amino acids long. V shed 6 bases and J shed 1 base, with 3 bases lying between them. CDR1 and CDR2 (germline): ENHRY, SYGVKD. CDR3 amino acids: CAIRANTEAFF. CDR3 sequence (DNA): TGTGCCATCAGAGCGAACACTGAAGCTTTCTTT.

This rearrangement joins TRBV12-5 to TRBJ2-1; 11 nucleotides match TRBD1. Germline trimming cut 7 bases from V and 3 bases from J; bases unmatched to any gene: 5. The germline CDR1 and CDR2 sequences are LGHNT and FRNRAP. The CDR3 extends over 15 amino acids. In DNA, the CDR3 is TGTGCTAGTGTTGGGACAGGGGGGAACTACAATGAGCAGTTCTTC. This encodes CASVGTGGNYNEQFF.

This chain connects TRBV29-1 to TRBJ2-4; TRBD2 is a possible D gene (5 bases). CDR3 size: 15 residues. V was cut by 0 bases and J by 6 bases, with 15 bases left in between. Germline V gene lookup returns CDR1 SQVTM and CDR2 ANQGSEA. The CDR3 DNA follows: TGCAGCGTTGAAGATCCTACGGGATCTGGAAACATTCAGTACTTC. Translated, it gives CSVEDPTGSGNIQYF.

The J gene is TRBJ2-7, the V gene TRBV7-2; 9 bases align to TRBD1. Germline loops: CDR1 SGHTA, CDR2 FQGNSA. The V gene end was trimmed by 6 bases and the J gene end by 0 bases; junction bases not matched to a gene: 6. This CDR3 is built from 15 residues. The CDR3 coding sequence is TGTGCCAGCAGTTTGGGGGACAGGGCCTCCTACGAGCAGTACTTC. It encodes CASSLGDRASYEQYF.

This chain links TRBV7-9 with TRBJ1-1, with unresolved D. CDR1 is SEHNR, CDR2 FQNEAQ, per germline (reference sequence). V lost 5 bases and J lost 2, with 15 bases in between. The CDR3 runs 15 residues. For the CDR3, the DNA is TGTGCCAGCAGCCCTGCTCGGGGAACTAACACTGAAGCTTTCTTT. It is translated as CASSPARGTNTEAFF.

This chain uses TRBV2 with TRBJ1-3, with a weak D call TRBD1 (6 bases). V was shortened by 6 bases and J by 3 bases, with 18 bases between the two germline ends. Germline V gene lookup returns CDR1 SNHLY and CDR2 FYNNEI. The CDR3 is 16 amino acids. The CDR3 is CASSLNRVESGNTIYF. In DNA, the CDR3 is TGTGCCAGCAGCCTTAACAGGGTTGAAAGTGGAAACACCATATATTTT.